The 20 T cell receptor beta chains presented below share a single source sample, sequenced in a study of cytomegalovirus exposure and HLA in healthy donors. The PCR used 60 Vbeta and 13 Jbeta primers. Assay used: immunoSEQ multiplex PCR; TCRdb lists only in-frame clones, some missing. In the table there are around 45,000 clones, more than 45% of which are singletons. The sequenced sample was PBMCs. The source of these receptors is a man aged 55-75 years in good health and CMV-seronegative.

The chain is built from TRBV4-3 and TRBJ2-7; 14 bases are a match to TRBD2. Per germline, CDR1 LGHNA and CDR2 YSLEER. This CDR3 region has 17 residues. V was pared by 5 bases and J by 0 bases, with 6 bases of the junction left unmatched. The CDR3 reads CASSGTSGRILSYEQYF. Here the CDR3 DNA reads TGCGCCAGCAGCGGGACTAGCGGGAGAATCCTCTCCTACGAGCAGTACTTC.

CDR3 sequence reads: CASSRQGLIEKLFF. DNA for the CDR3: TGTGCCAGCAGTAGACAGGGGTTAATTGAAAAACTGTTTTTT. V and J are TRBV25-1 and TRBJ1-4; 8 nucleotides align to TRBD1. The V gene end was trimmed by 5 bases and the J gene end by 7 bases; junction bases not matched to a gene: 6. Per germline, CDR1 MGHDK and CDR2 SYGVNS. The CDR3 is 14 residues long.

The chain links TRBV6-6 to TRBJ1-3; TRBD1 matches 8 bases. The ends lost 6 bases at V and 7 bases at J; junction bases unmatched: 14. This CDR3 spans 16 amino acids. Germline V gene lookup returns CDR1 MNHNY and CDR2 SVGAGI (reference sequence). The CDR3 is CASSHSSGGRLNTIYF. The DNA of the CDR3 is TGTGCCAGCAGCCACAGCTCAGGGGGCCGGTTGAACACCATATATTTT.

A word on this clone: No DNA is shown, since the ends of the CDR3 on it are uncertain; the CDR3 is the one TCRdb lists. The CDR3 region is CASSGQGANTGELFF. The J gene is TRBJ2-2, the V gene TRBV7-2; TRBD1, the table's D call, was not compared with the DNA. The CDR3 totals 15 residues, both ends included. Germline V gives CDR1 SGHTA, CDR2 FQGNSA.

This chain uses TRBV2 with TRBJ1-1; D ambiguous. The germline V gene has CDR1 SNHLY and CDR2 FYNNEI. This CDR3 is 14 amino acids long. V gave up 3 bases and J gave up 4 bases, with 12 bases separating them. The CDR3 region is CASSETPLSTEAFF. Written as DNA, the CDR3 is TGTGCCAGCAGTGAGACACCCCTGAGCACTGAAGCTTTCTTT.

This clone was observed a handful of times. The chain employs TRBV28 and TRBJ2-7, with 9 bases identical to TRBD1. This CDR3 is 15 amino acids long. Germline trimming cut 6 bases from V and 1 base from J; bases unmatched to any gene: 7. Germline V lookup: CDR1 MDHEN, CDR2 SYDVKM. The CDR3 is CASSLYGTGSYEQYF. The CDR3 DNA sequence: TGTGCCAGCAGCCTCTACGGGACAGGGTCCTACGAGCAGTACTTC.

The V and J genes are TRBV19 and TRBJ1-6; D is possibly TRBD1 (5 bases). CDR1 and CDR2 (germline): LNHDA, SQIVND (reference sequence). V was pared by 10 bases and J by 0 bases, with 13 bases between. This CDR3 contains 15 residues. Here the CDR3 reads CATTDSSSYNSPLHF. The CDR3 nucleotides are TGTGCCACCACAGACAGTTCCTCCTATAATTCACCCCTCCACTTT.

This chain links TRBV29-1 with TRBJ2-5, with D unclear. V gave up 3 bases and J gave up 0 bases, with 5 bases separating them. The CDR3 loop spans 12 amino acids. Germline CDR1 is SQVTM and CDR2 is ANQGSEA. The CDR3 reads CSVDTHQETQYF. For the CDR3, the DNA is TGCAGCGTTGACACTCACCAAGAGACCCAGTACTTC.

This clone came up a few times. The chain combines TRBV5-1 with TRBJ2-3; a weak D match, TRBD2 (7 bases). Trimming removed 6 bases at V and 5 bases at J, with 13 bases between. Per germline, CDR1 SGHRS and CDR2 YFSETQ. The length of the CDR3 is 13 residues. The CDR3 sequence: CASTWGGGDTQYF. CDR3 DNA sequence: TGCGCCAGCACCTGGGGAGGGGGAGATACGCAGTATTTT.

CDR3: CASQTGVRETQYF. The CDR3 DNA reads TGCGCCAGTCAGACAGGGGTCCGGGAGACCCAGTACTTC. The chain is built from TRBV10-2 and TRBJ2-5; TRBD1 agrees at 8 bases. Trimming took 9 bases from V and 5 from J; bases not matched to a gene: 8. Looked up from germline, CDR1 is WSHSY and CDR2 is SAAADI. CDR3 length: 13 residues.

This clone was found a few times. The rearrangement joins TRBV6-5 to TRBJ2-5, with D unresolved. CDR3 length: 13 amino acids. V was cut by 6 bases and J by 7 bases, with 15 bases left in between. CDR1 and CDR2 from the germline V gene are MNHEY and SVGAGI. The CDR3 protein is CASSYRGTRTQYF. The CDR3 DNA follows: TGTGCCAGCAGCTACCGCGGAACGAGGACCCAGTACTTC.

This sequence joins TRBV30 and TRBJ2-2, with TRBD2 matching over 8 bases. Per germline, CDR1 GTSNPN and CDR2 SVGIG (reference sequence). The CDR3 runs 13 residues. Trimming took 4 bases from V and 5 from J; bases not matched to a gene: 3. This CDR3 reads CAWTGTRTGELFF. The CDR3 bases are TGTGCCTGGACCGGGACTAGGACCGGGGAGCTGTTTTTT. Full variable domain (outside the CDR3, taken from reference TRBV30 and TRBJ2-2): SQTIHQWPATLVQPVGSPLSLECTVEGTSNPNLYWYRQAAGRGLQLLFYSVGIGQISSEVPQNLSASRPQDRQFILSSKKLLLSDSGFYLCAWTGTRTGELFFGEGSRLTVL.

The genes are TRBV23-1 and TRBJ1-5, with 7 bases matching TRBD1. TRBV23-1 is an ORF for which the function is uncertain. The CDR3 is made up of 17 amino acids. The junction had 15 bases not matched to a gene; V was cut back by 6 bases and J by 4 bases. CDR3: CASSPNTRGLRNQPQHF. DNA for the CDR3: TGCGCCAGCAGCCCGAACACAAGGGGGCTAAGAAATCAGCCCCAGCATTTT.

The chain combines TRBV29-1 with TRBJ1-2; 9 bases line up with TRBD1. Germline trimming cut 3 bases from V and 3 bases from J; bases unmatched to any gene: 5. CDR3 length: 14 residues. Germline CDR1 SQVTM, CDR2 ANQGSEA. CDR3 residues: CSVDGDRGDYGYTF. For the CDR3, the DNA is TGCAGCGTTGACGGTGACAGGGGGGACTATGGCTACACCTTC.

CDR3 region: CASRPTGLSNQPQHF. The CDR3 coding sequence is TGTGCCAGCAGACCGACAGGCCTTAGCAATCAGCCCCAGCATTTT. The chain uses TRBV6-5 and TRBJ1-5; tentatively, D is TRBD1 (6 bases). Germline CDR1 and CDR2: MNHEY and SVGAGI. This CDR3 contains 15 residues. V lost 6 bases, J lost 0 bases, and 12 bases lay in between.

This clone has only one observation. The gene calls are TRBV23-1 and TRBJ2-7; a possible D gene is TRBD1 (5 bases). TRBV23-1 carries the ORF label, with uncertain function. Trimming pared 3 bases from V and 6 bases from J, leaving 21 bases between. CDR3 length equals 16 residues. Here the CDR3 reads CASSQPTAERRSEQYF. DNA for the CDR3: TGCGCCAGCAGTCAGCCGACAGCCGAACGACGTAGCGAGCAGTACTTC.

V is TRBV18 and J is TRBJ1-1; possible D gene TRBD1, 5 bases. Trimming took 5 bases from V and 0 from J, leaving 7 bases between them. The CDR3 is 13 residues long. Germline V gene sequence: CDR1 KGHSH, CDR2 LQKENI. CDR3 sequence: CASSAGMNTEAFF. Written as DNA, the CDR3 is TGTGCCAGCTCAGCAGGGATGAACACTGAAGCTTTCTTT.

This chain connects TRBV28 to TRBJ1-1, with D perhaps TRBD1 (5 bases). Germline V CDR1 and CDR2: MDHEN, SYDVKM. The ends were cut back, 6 bases at V and 0 bases at J, with 8 bases in the middle. This CDR3 is 13 amino acids long. The CDR3 spells CASRRTLNTEAFF. For the CDR3, the DNA is TGTGCCAGCAGAAGGACACTGAACACTGAAGCTTTCTTT.

In its sample, this clone was seen a few times. The gene calls are TRBV30 and TRBJ2-3; D gene unclear. Trimming removed 3 bases from V and 6 bases from J, with 7 bases in between. The CDR3 consists of 11 residues. Germline V gives CDR1 GTSNPN, CDR2 SVGIG (reference sequence). The CDR3 DNA is TGTGCCTGGAGCCTCGGGGATACGCAGTATTTT. Its protein is CAWSLGDTQYF.

The rearrangement links TRBV7-9 to TRBJ2-7, with D possibly TRBD2 on 5 matching bases. From germline, CDR1 is SEHNR and CDR2 FQNEAQ (reference sequence). This CDR3 spans 12 amino acids. Trimming shortened V by 3 bases and J by 6 bases, and 9 bases separated the two germline ends. CDR3 nucleotide sequence: TGTGCCAGCAGCTTCAGCGGCGCCGAGCAGTACTTC. It codes for CASSFSGAEQYF.